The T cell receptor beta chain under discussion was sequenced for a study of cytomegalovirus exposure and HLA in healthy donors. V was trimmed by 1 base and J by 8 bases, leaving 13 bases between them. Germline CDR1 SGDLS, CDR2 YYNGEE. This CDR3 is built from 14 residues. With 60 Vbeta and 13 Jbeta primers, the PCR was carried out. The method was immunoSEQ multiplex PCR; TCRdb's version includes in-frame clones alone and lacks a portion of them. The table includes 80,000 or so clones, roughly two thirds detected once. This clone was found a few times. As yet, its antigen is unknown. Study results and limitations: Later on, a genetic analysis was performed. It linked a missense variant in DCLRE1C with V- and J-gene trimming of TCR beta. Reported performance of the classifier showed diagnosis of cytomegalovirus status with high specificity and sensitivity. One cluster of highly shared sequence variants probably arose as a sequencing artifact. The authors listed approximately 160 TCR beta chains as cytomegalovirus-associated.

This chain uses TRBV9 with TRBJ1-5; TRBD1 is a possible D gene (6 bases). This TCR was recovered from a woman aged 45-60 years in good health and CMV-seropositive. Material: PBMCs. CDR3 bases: TGTGCCAGCAGCGTAACAGGGTTGGGGGAGCCCCAGCATTTT. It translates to CASSVTGLGEPQHF.